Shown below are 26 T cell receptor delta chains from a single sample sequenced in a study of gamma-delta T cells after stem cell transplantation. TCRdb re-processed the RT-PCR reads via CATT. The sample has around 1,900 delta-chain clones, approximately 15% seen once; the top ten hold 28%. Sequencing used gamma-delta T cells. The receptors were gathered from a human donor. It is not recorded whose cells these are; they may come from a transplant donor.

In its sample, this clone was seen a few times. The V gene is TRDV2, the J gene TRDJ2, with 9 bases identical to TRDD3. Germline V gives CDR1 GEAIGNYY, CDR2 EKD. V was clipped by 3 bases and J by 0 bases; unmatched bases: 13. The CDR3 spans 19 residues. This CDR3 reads CACDSVLGDPRALTAQLFF. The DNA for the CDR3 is TGTGCCTGTGACTCAGTACTGGGGGACCCCAGGGCTTTGACAGCACAACTCTTCTTT.

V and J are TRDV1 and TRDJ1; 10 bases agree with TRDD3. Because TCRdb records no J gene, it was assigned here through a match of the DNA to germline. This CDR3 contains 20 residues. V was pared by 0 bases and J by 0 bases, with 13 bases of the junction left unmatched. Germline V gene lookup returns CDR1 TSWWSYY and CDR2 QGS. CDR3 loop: CALGELLVEGDTYDTDKLIF. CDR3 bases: TGTGCTCTTGGGGAACTGTTGGTCGAGGGGGATACGTATGACACCGATAAACTCATCTTT.

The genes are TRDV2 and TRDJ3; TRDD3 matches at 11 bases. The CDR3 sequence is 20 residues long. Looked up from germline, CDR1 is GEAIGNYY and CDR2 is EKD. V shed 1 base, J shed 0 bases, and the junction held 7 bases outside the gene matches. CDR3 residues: CACDTPGTGGYSWDTRQMFF. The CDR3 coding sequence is TGTGCCTGTGACACTCCTGGTACTGGGGGATACTCCTGGGACACCCGACAGATGTTTTTC.

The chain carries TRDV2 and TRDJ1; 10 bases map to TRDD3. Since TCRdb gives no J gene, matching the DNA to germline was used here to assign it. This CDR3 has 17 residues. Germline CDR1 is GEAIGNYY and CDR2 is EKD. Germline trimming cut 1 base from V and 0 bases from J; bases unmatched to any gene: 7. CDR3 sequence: CACDTVGGYADTDKLIF. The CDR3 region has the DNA TGTGCCTGTGACACTGTCGGGGGATACGCGGACACCGATAAACTCATCTTT.

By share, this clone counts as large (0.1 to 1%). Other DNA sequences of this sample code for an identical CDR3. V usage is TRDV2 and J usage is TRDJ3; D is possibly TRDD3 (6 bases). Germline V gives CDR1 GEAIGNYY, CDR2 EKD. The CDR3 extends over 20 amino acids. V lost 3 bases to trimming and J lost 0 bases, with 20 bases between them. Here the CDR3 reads CACDDMSGDASSWDTRQMFF. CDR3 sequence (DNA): TGTGCCTGTGACGACATGTCGGGGGACGCGAGCTCCTGGGACACCCGACAGATGTTTTTC.

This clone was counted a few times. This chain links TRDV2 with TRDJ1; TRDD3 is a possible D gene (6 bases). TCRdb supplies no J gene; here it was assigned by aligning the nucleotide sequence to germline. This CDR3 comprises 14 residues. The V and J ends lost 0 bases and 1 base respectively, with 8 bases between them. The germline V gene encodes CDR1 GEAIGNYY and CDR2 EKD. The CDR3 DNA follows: TGTGCCTGTGACACCTGGGGGCCCACCGATAAACTCATCTTT. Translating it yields CACDTWGPTDKLIF.

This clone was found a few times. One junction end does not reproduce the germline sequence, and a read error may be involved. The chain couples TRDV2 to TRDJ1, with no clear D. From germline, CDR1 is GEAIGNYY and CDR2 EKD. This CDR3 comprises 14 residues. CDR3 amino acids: CACDTVGSTEKLIF. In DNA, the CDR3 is TGTGCCTGTGACACAGTGGGTTCCACCGAAAAACTCATCTTT.

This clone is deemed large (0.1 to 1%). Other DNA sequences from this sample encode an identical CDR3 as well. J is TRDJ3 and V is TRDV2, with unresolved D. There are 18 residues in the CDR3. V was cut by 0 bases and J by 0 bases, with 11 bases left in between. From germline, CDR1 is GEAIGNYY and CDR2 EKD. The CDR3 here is CACDTVSKTSWDTRQMFF. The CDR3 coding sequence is TGTGCCTGTGACACCGTCTCAAAGACCTCCTGGGACACCCGACAGATGTTTTTC.

The CDR3 here is CACDGTGGYQSWDTRQMFF. CDR3 sequence (DNA): TGTGCCTGTGACGGGACTGGGGGATACCAATCCTGGGACACCCGACAGATGTTTTTC. The rearrangement uses TRDV2 and TRDJ3; 12 nucleotides line up with TRDD3. CDR3 size: 19 residues. The junction had 6 bases not matched to a gene; V was cut back by 3 bases and J by 1 base. In germline, CDR1 is GEAIGNYY, CDR2 EKD.

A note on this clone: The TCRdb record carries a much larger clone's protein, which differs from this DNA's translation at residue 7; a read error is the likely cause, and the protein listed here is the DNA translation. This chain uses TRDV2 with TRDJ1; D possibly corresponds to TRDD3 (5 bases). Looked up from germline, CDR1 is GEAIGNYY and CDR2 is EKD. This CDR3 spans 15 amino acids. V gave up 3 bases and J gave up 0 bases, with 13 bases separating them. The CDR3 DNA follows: TGTGCCTGTGACCCCTGGGAGATCAACACCGATAAACTCATCTTT. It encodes CACDPWEINTDKLIF.

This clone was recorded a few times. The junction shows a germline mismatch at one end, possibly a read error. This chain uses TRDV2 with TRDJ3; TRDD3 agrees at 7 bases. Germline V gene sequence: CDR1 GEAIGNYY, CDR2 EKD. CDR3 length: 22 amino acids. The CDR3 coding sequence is TGTGCCTGTGACACCTCTGGGGGCTACGCGATGTACTTTTCCTGGGACACCGGACCGATGTTTTTT. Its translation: CACDTSGGYAMYFSWDTGPMFF.

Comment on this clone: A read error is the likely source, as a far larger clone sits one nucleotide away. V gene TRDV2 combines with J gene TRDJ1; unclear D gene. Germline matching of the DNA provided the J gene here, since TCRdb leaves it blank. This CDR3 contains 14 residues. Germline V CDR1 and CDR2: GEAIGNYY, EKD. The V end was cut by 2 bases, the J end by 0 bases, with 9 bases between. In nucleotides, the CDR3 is TGTGCCTGTGACAATATTGCAAACACCGATAAACTCATCTTT. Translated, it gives CACDNIANTDKLIF.

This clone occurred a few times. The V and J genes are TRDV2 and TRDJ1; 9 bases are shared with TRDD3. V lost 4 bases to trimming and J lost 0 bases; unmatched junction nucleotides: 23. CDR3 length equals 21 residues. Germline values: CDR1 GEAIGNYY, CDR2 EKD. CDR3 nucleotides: TGTGCCTGTGATCCCATTACTGGGGGACACGAACGTAGGCTGTACACCGATAAACTCATCTTT. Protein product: CACDPITGGHERRLYTDKLIF.

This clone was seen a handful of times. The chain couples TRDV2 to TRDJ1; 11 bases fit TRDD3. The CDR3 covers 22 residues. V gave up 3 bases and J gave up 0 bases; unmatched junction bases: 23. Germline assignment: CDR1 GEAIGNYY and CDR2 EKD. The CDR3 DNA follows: TGTGCCTGTGACCTTCTTCCGGATCCACGGGACTGGGGGATAAGTTACACCGATAAACTCATCTTT. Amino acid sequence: CACDLLPDPRDWGISYTDKLIF.

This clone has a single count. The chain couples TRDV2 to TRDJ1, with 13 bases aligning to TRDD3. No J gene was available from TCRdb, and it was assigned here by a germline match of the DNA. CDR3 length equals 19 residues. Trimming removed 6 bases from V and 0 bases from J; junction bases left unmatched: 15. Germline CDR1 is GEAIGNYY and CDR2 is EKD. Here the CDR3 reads CACYGTGGYAGAYTDKLIF. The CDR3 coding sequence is TGTGCCTGTTATGGGACTGGGGGATACGCGGGGGCGTACACCGATAAACTCATCTTT.

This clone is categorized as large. The CDR3 loop reads CACDPLVVSADKLIF. The CDR3, as DNA: TGTGCCTGTGACCCCCTGGTCGTTTCCGCCGATAAACTCATCTTT. The chain couples TRDV2 to TRDJ1; D remains ambiguous. V lost 3 bases to trimming and J lost 3 bases, with 16 bases between them. The CDR3 covers 15 residues. From germline, CDR1 is GEAIGNYY and CDR2 EKD.

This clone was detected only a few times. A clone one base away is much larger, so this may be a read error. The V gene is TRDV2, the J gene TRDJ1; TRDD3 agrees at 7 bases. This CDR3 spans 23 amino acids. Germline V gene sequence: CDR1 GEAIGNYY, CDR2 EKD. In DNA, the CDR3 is TGTGCCTGTGGCACCGTTGCTGGGGGTCAACCACCAACCCCAGGGTCCCACACCGATAAACTCATCTTT. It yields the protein CACGTVAGGQPPTPGSHTDKLIF.

This chain's CDR3 is CACDTLDWRGDAYTDKLIF. The CDR3 DNA follows: TGTGCCTGTGACACCCTCGATTGGCGGGGGGACGCGTACACCGATAAACTCATCTTT. The chain couples TRDV2 to TRDJ1, with D perhaps matching TRDD3 (6 bases). Germline matching of the DNA provided the J gene here, since TCRdb leaves it blank. From germline, CDR1 is GEAIGNYY and CDR2 EKD. CDR3 length: 19 residues. V lost 0 bases, J lost 0 bases, and 22 bases lay in between.

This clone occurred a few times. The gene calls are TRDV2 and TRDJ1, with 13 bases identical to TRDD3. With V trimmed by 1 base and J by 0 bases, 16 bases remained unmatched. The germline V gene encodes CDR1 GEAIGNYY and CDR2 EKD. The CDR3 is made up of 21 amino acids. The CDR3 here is CACDTILLGDTKYLYTDKLIF. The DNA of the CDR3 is TGTGCCTGTGACACAATATTACTGGGGGATACGAAATATCTGTACACCGATAAACTCATCTTT.

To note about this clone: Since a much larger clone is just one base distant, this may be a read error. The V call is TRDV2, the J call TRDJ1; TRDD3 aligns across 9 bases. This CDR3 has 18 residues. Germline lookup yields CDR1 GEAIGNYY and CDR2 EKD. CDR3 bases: TGTGCCTGTGACAAAATTTCCTCTTTTGGGGGATATTTGGGTAAATTCATCTTT. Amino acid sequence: CACDKISSFGGYLGKFIF.

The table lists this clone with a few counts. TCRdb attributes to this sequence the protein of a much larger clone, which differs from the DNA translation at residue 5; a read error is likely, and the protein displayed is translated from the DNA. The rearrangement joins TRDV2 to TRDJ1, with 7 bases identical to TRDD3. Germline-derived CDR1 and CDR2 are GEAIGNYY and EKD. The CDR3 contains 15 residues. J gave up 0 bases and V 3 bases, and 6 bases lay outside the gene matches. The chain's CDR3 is CACDAWGRYTDKLIF. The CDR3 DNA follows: TGTGCCTGTGACGCCTGGGGGCGGTACACCGATAAACTCATCTTT.

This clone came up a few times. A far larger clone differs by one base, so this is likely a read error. CDR3 residues: CACDPVLAPSNMEPKLIF. The CDR3 bases are TGTGCCTGTGACCCAGTACTGGCGCCATCCAATATGGAACCTAAACTCATCTTT. The J gene is TRDJ1, the V gene TRDV2; TRDD3 is a possible D gene (5 bases). V lost 3 bases and J lost 7, with 29 bases in between. CDR3 length: 18 residues. Germline values: CDR1 GEAIGNYY, CDR2 EKD.

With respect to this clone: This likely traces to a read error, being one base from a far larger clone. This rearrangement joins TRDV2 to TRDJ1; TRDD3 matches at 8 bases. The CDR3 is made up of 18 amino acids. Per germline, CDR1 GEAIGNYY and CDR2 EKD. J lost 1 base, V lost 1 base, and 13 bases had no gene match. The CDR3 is CACDTIVPGDKGTDKLIF. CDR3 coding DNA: TGTGCCTGTGACACGATCGTACCGGGGGATAAGGGCACCGATAAACTCATCTTT.

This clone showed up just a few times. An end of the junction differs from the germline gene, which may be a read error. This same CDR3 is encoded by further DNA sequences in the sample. CDR3 coding DNA: TGTGCCTGTGACACCGTTGCCCCACTGGGGGCCCAGTACACCGATAAGCTCATCTTT. Translation: CACDTVAPLGAQYTDKLIF. The chain carries TRDV2 and TRDJ1; 8 positions agree with TRDD3. The CDR3 extends over 19 amino acids. Per germline, CDR1 GEAIGNYY and CDR2 EKD.

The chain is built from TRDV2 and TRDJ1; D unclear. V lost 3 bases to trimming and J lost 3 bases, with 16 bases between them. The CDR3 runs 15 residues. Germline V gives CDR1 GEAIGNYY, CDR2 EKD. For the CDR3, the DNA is TGTGCCTGTGACGCAGTACTGAATTTATCCGATAAACTCATCTTT. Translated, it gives CACDAVLNLSDKLIF.

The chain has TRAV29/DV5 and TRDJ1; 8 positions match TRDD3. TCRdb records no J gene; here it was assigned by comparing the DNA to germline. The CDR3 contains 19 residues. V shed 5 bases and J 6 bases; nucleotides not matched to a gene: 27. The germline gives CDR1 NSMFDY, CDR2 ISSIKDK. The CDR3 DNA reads TGTGCAGCGAGGGGGGACTGGGGGGGCCGGCCAAGCACCGAAAATAAACTCATCTTT. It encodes CAARGDWGGRPSTENKLIF.